This T cell receptor beta chain was sequenced during a study of blood T cell repertoires in COVID-19. Study at large: The origin of the acute and convalescent COVID-19 samples was the United States, Italy and Spain. In each case, the material was cDNA or gDNA derived from T cells, B-cell-depleted T cells, or PBMCs.

V dropped 1 base and J dropped 0 bases, with 6 bases sitting between them. There are 14 residues in the CDR3. CDR1 is SGHTA and CDR2 is FQGNSA in the germline V gene. TCRdb keeps only in-frame clones here, not all; method: immunoSEQ multiplex PCR. The data hold tens of thousands of clones, with over 80% observed a single time. The rearrangement joins TRBV7-2 to TRBJ1-1; D is ambiguous. Sequenced: peripheral blood. The TCR was taken from a human donor in a cohort sampled during active COVID-19. The CDR3: CASSLVRMNTEAFF. The DNA of the CDR3 is TGTGCCAGCAGCTTAGTGAGGATGAACACTGAAGCTTTCTTT.